These 30 T cell receptor beta chains came from one sample sequenced in a study of T-cell reconstitution after alpha-beta-depleted transplantation in children. Researchers prepared the TCRbeta library using unique molecular identifiers, the study reports. TCRdb recomputed calls from the PCR reads with MiXCR, one row per CDR3 protein. The sample consists of 100,000 to 120,000 distinct CDR3 sequences, around 10% of them appearing once. The sequencing used PBMCs from the stem cell graft donor, collected from the stem cell graft. These receptors all come from a human donor who donated a stem cell graft to a child with acute lymphoblastic leukemia.

This clonotype was recorded many times. The rearrangement joins TRBV15 to TRBJ1-5; D gene ambiguous. The V end lost 4 bases, the J end lost 4 bases, and 11 bases lay between the germline ends. The CDR3 loop spans 14 amino acids. In germline, CDR1 is LNHNV, CDR2 YYDKDF (reference sequence). In nucleotides, the CDR3 is TGTGCCACCAGCAACACCTGGCCAAATCAGCCCCAGCATTTT. It translates to CATSNTWPNQPQHF.

This clonotype showed up many times. The chain employs TRBV7-9 and TRBJ2-3, with 7 positions matching TRBD1. The CDR3 is 15 amino acids. CDR1 SEHNR and CDR2 FQNEAQ come from the germline V gene (reference sequence). Losses at the gene ends were 2 bases for V and 3 bases for J; bases not matched to a gene: 5. DNA of the CDR3: TGTGCCAGCAGCTTATTTACAGGGGAGACAGATACGCAGTATTTT. Its protein is CASSLFTGETDTQYF.

Of note for this clonotype: No conserved phenylalanine or tryptophan ends this CDR3, so it is likely a read error. V is TRBV27 and J is TRBJ2-6; 8 nucleotides agree with TRBD1. The CDR3 sequence is 17 residues long. Germline V gene sequence: CDR1 MNHEY, CDR2 SMNVEV (reference sequence). CDR3 sequence: CASSRGTGPLGANGLTL. In DNA, the CDR3 is TGTGCCAGCAGTCGCGGGACAGGCCCCCTTGGGGCCAACGGCCTGACTTTA.

In its sample, this clonotype was seen many times. V gene TRBV7-3 combines with J gene TRBJ2-7; 7 bases agree with TRBD2. In germline, CDR1 is SGHTA, CDR2 FQGTGA. CDR3 length: 15 residues. The V gene end was trimmed by 3 bases and the J gene end by 0 bases; junction bases not matched to a gene: 5. CDR3 in DNA: TGTGCCAGCAGCTTGCTAGCGGAGAGCTCCTACGAGCAGTACTTC. Translating it yields CASSLLAESSYEQYF.

This clonotype was seen ten or more times. The V and J genes are TRBV4-3 and TRBJ2-3; no definite D call. From germline, CDR1 is LGHNA and CDR2 YSLEER. Trimming removed 3 bases from V and 1 base from J, with 14 bases in between. The CDR3 is 16 residues long. CDR3 coding DNA: TGCGCCAGCAGCCAGGACCCCCCTCAAGGCACAGATACGCAGTATTTT. Its protein is CASSQDPPQGTDTQYF.

This clonotype was seen ten or more times. This chain joins TRBV12-3 or TRBV12-4 and TRBJ2-7; D remains ambiguous. V dropped 6 bases and J dropped 3 bases, with 12 bases sitting between them. The CDR3 contains 13 residues. CDR3 protein: CASRFYVFYEQYF. The CDR3 nucleotides are TGTGCCAGCAGGTTTTACGTTTTCTACGAGCAGTACTTC.

As regards this clonotype: Since a much larger clone is just one base distant, this may be a read error. The gene calls are TRBV29-1 and TRBJ2-6; the D gene is possibly TRBD2 (6 bases). Germline-derived CDR1 and CDR2 are SQVTM and ANQGSEA. CDR3 length equals 16 residues. The CDR3 is CSVSGLPSSGANGLTF. CDR3 DNA sequence: TGCAGCGTCTCGGGACTGCCATCCTCTGGGGCCAACGGCCTGACTTTC.

This clonotype was counted a few times. The junction does not match germline at one end; this may be a read error. The chain is built from TRBV5-1 and TRBJ2-6; D could derive from TRBD1 or TRBD2 (5 bases each). CDR1 and CDR2 from the germline V gene are SGHRS and YFSETQ. The CDR3 sequence is 16 residues long. CDR3 loop: CASSDSGTPGANGLTF. CDR3 nucleotide sequence: TGCGCCAGCTCAGACAGCGGCACCCCTGGGGCCAACGGCCTGACTTTC.

This clonotype was picked up many times. The rearrangement uses TRBV30 and TRBJ2-7; tentatively, D is TRBD1 or TRBD2 (5 bases each). CDR3 length equals 14 residues. Trimming shortened V by 3 bases and J by 0 bases, and 12 bases separated the two germline ends. Per the germline V gene, CDR1 is GTSNPN and CDR2 is SVGIG (reference sequence). The CDR3 sequence: CAWRAGTASYEQYF. The CDR3 DNA is TGTGCCTGGAGAGCCGGGACGGCCTCCTACGAGCAGTACTTC.

This clonotype has ten or more counts. The chain recombines TRBV6-5 with TRBJ2-1, with TRBD2 as a possible D gene (7 bases). V was trimmed by 8 bases and J by 6 bases, leaving 17 bases between them. The CDR3 extends over 14 amino acids. Germline V lookup: CDR1 MNHEY, CDR2 SVGAGI. The CDR3 coding sequence is TGTGCCAGCGGGAGGCGGGGGCGAGGCAATGAGCAGTTCTTC. Translating it yields CASGRRGRGNEQFF.

In this sample, this clonotype turned up many times. The chain recombines TRBV7-2 with TRBJ2-2, with D possibly being TRBD2 (6 bases). Germline V gene sequence: CDR1 SGHTA, CDR2 FQGNSA. V lost 6 bases and J lost 4, with 21 bases in between. The CDR3 spans 17 residues. The CDR3 here is CASRRDLGTLSTGELFF. CDR3 nucleotides: TGTGCCAGCAGGCGGGATCTCGGAACGTTAAGCACCGGGGAGCTGTTTTTT.

This clonotype appeared many times. The rearrangement joins TRBV6-1 to TRBJ2-7, with D perhaps TRBD1 (5 bases). The germline V and J ends were trimmed by 2 bases and 3 bases, with 14 bases remaining between them. The germline gives CDR1 MNHNS, CDR2 SASEGT. The CDR3 sequence is 15 residues long. CDR3 in DNA: TGTGCCAGCAGTGAATGGCAGGGCCCGAACTACGAGCAGTACTTC. This gives the protein CASSEWQGPNYEQYF.

This clonotype was detected ten times or more. This CDR3 reads CASSLSSGSYEQYF. The CDR3 DNA is TGTGCCAGCAGTTTATCGAGCGGGTCCTACGAGCAGTACTTC. The V gene is TRBV27, the J gene TRBJ2-7; maybe TRBD2 (6 bases). The V gene lost 0 bases and the J gene lost 1 base, with 7 bases spanning the gap. The germline gives CDR1 MNHEY, CDR2 SMNVEV (reference sequence). This CDR3 has 14 residues.

This clonotype was picked up many times. This chain connects TRBV6-2 or TRBV6-3 to TRBJ2-7; a weak D match, TRBD2 (6 bases). This CDR3 has 15 residues. Between the trimmed V and J ends, which lost 8 bases and 2 bases, there was a span of 19 bases. Germline V gives CDR1 MNHEY, CDR2 SVGEGT. Written as DNA, the CDR3 is TGTGCCAGCCGCCTACACATCGGGGGAACCTACGAGCAGTACTTC. Translation: CASRLHIGGTYEQYF.

This clonotype has ten or more counts. The chain employs TRBV7-6 and TRBJ2-1; 9 bases match TRBD1. This CDR3 comprises 15 residues. The germline gives CDR1 SGHVS, CDR2 FNYEAQ. V trimming: 4 bases; J trimming: 8 bases; junction bases outside the gene matches: 9. This chain's CDR3 is CASSSYETGGDEQFF. Here the CDR3 DNA reads TGTGCCAGCAGCTCTTACGAGACAGGGGGGGATGAGCAGTTCTTC.

The chain uses TRBV18 and TRBJ2-7; D is possibly TRBD1 (6 bases). The germline V gene encodes CDR1 KGHSH and CDR2 LQKENI. V shed 2 bases and J shed 4 bases, with 12 bases lying between them. There are 14 residues in the CDR3. CDR3: CASSPSQGNYEQYF. The DNA of the CDR3 is TGTGCCAGCTCACCATCACAGGGCAATTACGAGCAGTACTTC.

This clonotype was counted at least ten times. The genes are TRBV5-1 and TRBJ2-2; D perhaps matches TRBD1 (5 bases). V shed 6 bases and J shed 4 bases, with 16 bases lying between them. The germline gives CDR1 SGHRS, CDR2 YFSETQ. The CDR3 totals 15 residues. Written as DNA, the CDR3 is TGCGCCAGCACCGTCTCTGGACACCCCACCGGGGAGCTGTTTTTT. Its translation: CASTVSGHPTGELFF.

This clonotype showed up many times. This chain links TRBV12-3 or TRBV12-4 with TRBJ2-1; 8 bases align to TRBD2. Germline trimming cut 3 bases from V and 3 bases from J; bases unmatched to any gene: 4. This CDR3 has 15 amino acids. The CDR3 is CASSFGGLDYNEQFF. In nucleotides, the CDR3 is TGTGCCAGCAGTTTCGGGGGACTAGACTACAATGAGCAGTTCTTC.

This clonotype was recorded many times. The chain links TRBV15 to TRBJ1-5; TRBD1 agrees at 9 bases. This CDR3 is 16 amino acids long. CDR1 LNHNV and CDR2 YYDKDF come from the germline V gene (reference sequence). Germline trimming cut 5 bases from V and 6 bases from J; bases unmatched to any gene: 11. CDR3 protein: CATSWDRAGRGQPQHF. CDR3 nucleotides: TGTGCCACCAGCTGGGACAGGGCTGGTAGAGGTCAGCCCCAGCATTTT.

This clonotype has ten or more counts. The junction differs from germline at one of its ends, possibly a read error. The chain employs TRBV20-1 and TRBJ2-7; 8 bases are a match to TRBD2. The CDR3 covers 13 residues. Looked up from germline, CDR1 is DFQATT and CDR2 is SNEGSKA (reference sequence). The CDR3 nucleotides read TGCAGTGCTAGAGATCCCCTGATAGCGGGAAATAACTTC. It encodes CSARDPLIAGNNF.

This clonotype was observed at least ten times. The genes are TRBV12-3 or TRBV12-4 and TRBJ1-1; D uncertain. The CDR3 runs to 13 residues. V was shortened by 6 bases and J by 0 bases, with 8 bases between the two germline ends. The CDR3 sequence: CASRVSMNTEAFF. CDR3 bases: TGTGCCAGCAGGGTTAGCATGAACACTGAAGCTTTCTTT.

This clonotype was counted many times. V gene TRBV5-1 combines with J gene TRBJ2-7; no reliable D call. The CDR3 runs 12 residues. The ends were cut back, 4 bases at V and 6 bases at J, with 11 bases in the middle. The V gene's germline CDR1 is SGHRS and CDR2 YFSETQ. The DNA of the CDR3 is TGCGCCAGCAGCGCCCGAGCAGTCGAGCAGTACTTC. As protein: CASSARAVEQYF.

Ten or more counts support this clonotype. This chain connects TRBV9 to TRBJ1-1, with 8 bases matching TRBD1. This CDR3 has 15 amino acids. Losses at the gene ends were 0 bases for V and 5 bases for J; bases not matched to a gene: 6. The V gene's germline CDR1 is SGDLS and CDR2 YYNGEE. CDR3 residues: CASSVVPGGTTEAFF. The DNA for the CDR3 is TGTGCCAGCAGCGTAGTACCAGGGGGCACGACTGAAGCTTTCTTT. The full variable domain, rest sourced from reference TRBV9 and TRBJ1-1, is DSGVTQTPKHLITATGQRVTLRCSPRSGDLSVYWYQQSLDQGLQFLIQYYNGEERAKGNILERFSAQQFPDLHSELNLSSLELGDSALYFCASSVVPGGTTEAFFGQGTRLTVV.

The sample holds many counts of this clonotype. The chain links TRBV7-9 to TRBJ2-5; D is uncertain. Trimming shortened V by 4 bases and J by 3 bases, and 3 bases separated the two germline ends. The CDR3 extends over 11 amino acids. CDR1 is SEHNR, CDR2 FQNEAQ, per germline (reference sequence). The CDR3 coding sequence is TGTGCCAGCAGCTGGGAAGAGACCCAGTACTTC. It codes for CASSWEETQYF. The variable domain in full, with the rest retrieved from reference TRBV7-9 and TRBJ2-5, is DTGVSQNPRHKITKRGQNVTFRCDPISEHNRLYWYRQTLGQGPEFLTYFQNEAQLEKSRLLSDRFSAERPKGSFSTLEIQRTEQGDSAMYLCASSWEETQYFGPGTRLLVL.

The table lists this clonotype with many counts. V gene TRBV27 combines with J gene TRBJ2-1; D may match TRBD1 or TRBD2 (6 bases each). Germline CDR1 MNHEY, CDR2 SMNVEV (reference sequence). There are 19 residues in the CDR3. Trimming shortened V by 2 bases and J by 0 bases, and 20 bases separated the two germline ends. The CDR3 here is CASSLSPPYRGRSYNEQFF. The CDR3 DNA reads as TGTGCCAGCAGTTTAAGCCCCCCCTATCGGGGGCGCTCCTACAATGAGCAGTTCTTC.

This clonotype was counted many times. This chain joins TRBV11-2 and TRBJ1-1; D is unclear. Germline CDR1 is SGHAT and CDR2 is FQNNGV. V lost 7 bases and J 2 bases, leaving 11 bases between the germline ends. The CDR3 covers 13 residues. As DNA, the CDR3 is TGTGCCAGCAACCGGGCGTTAAACACTGAAGCTTTCTTT. It is translated as CASNRALNTEAFF.

In this sample, this clonotype turned up a few times. The chain combines TRBV4-2 with TRBJ2-7; perhaps TRBD1 as D (6 bases). CDR1 LGHNA and CDR2 YNFKEQ come from the germline V gene. V was clipped by 5 bases and J by 4 bases, with 15 bases between them. CDR3 length: 14 residues. The CDR3 DNA sequence: TGTGCCAGCAGCACAGGGCGCCGTTGGTACGAGCAGTACTTC. As protein: CASSTGRRWYEQYF.

This clonotype has a count of ten or more. The genes are TRBV10-3 and TRBJ1-1, with D possibly TRBD1 on 5 matching bases. Germline V gene sequence: CDR1 ENHRY, CDR2 SYGVKD. The CDR3 is made up of 15 amino acids. V was pared by 3 bases and J by 5 bases, with 16 bases between. This CDR3 reads CAISDPVGGGTEAFF. For the CDR3, the DNA is TGTGCCATCAGTGATCCCGTGGGGGGGGGAACTGAAGCTTTCTTT.

This clonotype came up a few times. The rearrangement links TRBV27 to TRBJ2-1; the match to TRBD2 covers 9 bases. V lost 2 bases and J lost 4; bases outside the gene matches: 6. Germline CDR1 is MNHEY and CDR2 is SMNVEV (reference sequence). CDR3 length: 16 amino acids. The CDR3, as DNA: TGTGCCAGCAGTTTAGTTAGCGGGAGATTTTACAATGAGCAGTTCTTC. This encodes CASSLVSGRFYNEQFF.

This clonotype was found a few times. The genes are TRBV29-1 and TRBJ2-1; 8 bases agree with TRBD2. The CDR3 covers 16 residues. V gave up 4 bases and J gave up 2 bases; unmatched junction bases: 10. CDR1 is SQVTM and CDR2 is ANQGSEA in the germline V gene. CDR3 residues: CSVGGSGRLTYNEQFF. CDR3 sequence (DNA): TGCAGCGTTGGAGGGAGCGGGAGATTAACCTACAATGAGCAGTTCTTC.